This T cell receptor (beta chain) was profiled in a study of T-cell reconstitution after alpha-beta-depleted transplantation in children. In this sample, this clonotype turned up a few times. As yet, its antigen is unknown. Study-wide results and limits: Recipient T cells and thymic progenitors that survived gave rise to the high TCRbeta diversity observed at day 60 in some patients. Newly produced T cells mostly accounted for T-cell counts and diversity one year post-transplant.

CDR1 and CDR2 (germline): ENHRY, SYGVKD. This CDR3 comprises 13 residues. With 8 bases clipped from V and 3 bases from J, the junction kept 4 bases outside the gene matches. This sample's TCRbeta library carried unique molecular identifier barcodes. TCRdb reanalysed the PCR reads using MiXCR and keeps one entry per CDR3 protein. The sample lists fewer than 550,000 distinct CDR3 sequences, about an eighth occurring once. The chain combines TRBV10-3 with TRBJ2-4; TRBD1 matches at 7 bases. This specimen was PBMCs, mostly from graft donor cells, taken 180 days after TCRalphabeta/CD19-depleted stem cell transplant. The sequence came from a female patient between 2 and 15 years old who had a stem cell transplant for aplastic anemia, so the T cells may come from the graft donor. DNA for the CDR3: TGTGCCATCTCGTGGGACAGCAAAAACATTCAGTACTTC. Its protein product is CAISWDSKNIQYF.